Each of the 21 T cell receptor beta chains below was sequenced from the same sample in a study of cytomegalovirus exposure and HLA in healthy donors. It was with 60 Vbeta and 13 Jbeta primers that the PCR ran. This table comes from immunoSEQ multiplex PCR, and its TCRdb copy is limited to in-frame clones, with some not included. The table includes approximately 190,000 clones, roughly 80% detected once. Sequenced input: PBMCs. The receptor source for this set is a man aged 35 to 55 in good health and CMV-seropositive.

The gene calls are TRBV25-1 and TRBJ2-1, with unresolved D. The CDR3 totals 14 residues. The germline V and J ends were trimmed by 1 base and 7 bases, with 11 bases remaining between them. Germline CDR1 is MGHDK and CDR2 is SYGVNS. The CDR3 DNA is TGTGCCAGCAGTGAATCGACTCCTTCAAATGAGCAGTTCTTC. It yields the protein CASSESTPSNEQFF.

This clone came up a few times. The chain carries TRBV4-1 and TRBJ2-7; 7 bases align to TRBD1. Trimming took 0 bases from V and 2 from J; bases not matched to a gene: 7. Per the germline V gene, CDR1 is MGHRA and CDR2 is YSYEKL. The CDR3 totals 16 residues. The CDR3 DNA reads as TGCGCCAGCAGCCAAGACGAGGGGGCTAGTACCTACGAGCAGTACTTC. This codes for CASSQDEGASTYEQYF.

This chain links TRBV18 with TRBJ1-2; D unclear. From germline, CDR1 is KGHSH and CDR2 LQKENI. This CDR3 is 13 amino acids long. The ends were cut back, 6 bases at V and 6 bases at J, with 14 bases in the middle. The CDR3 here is CASSPPPDDGYTF. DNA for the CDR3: TGTGCCAGCTCGCCCCCCCCAGATGATGGCTACACCTTC.

The CDR3 region has the DNA TGTGCCAGCAGTGAATGGAGGGGAGTGGATGAAAAACTGTTTTTT. It encodes CASSEWRGVDEKLFF. The rearrangement uses TRBV25-1 and TRBJ1-4; D possibly corresponds to TRBD1 (5 bases). This CDR3 contains 15 residues. Germline CDR1 MGHDK, CDR2 SYGVNS. The V end was cut by 1 base, the J end by 6 bases, with 12 bases between.

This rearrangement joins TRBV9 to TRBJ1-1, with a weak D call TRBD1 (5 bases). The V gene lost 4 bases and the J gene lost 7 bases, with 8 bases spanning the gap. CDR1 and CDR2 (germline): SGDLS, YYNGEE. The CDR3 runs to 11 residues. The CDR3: CASSPTVEAFF. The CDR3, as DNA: TGTGCCAGCAGCCCGACAGTTGAAGCTTTCTTT. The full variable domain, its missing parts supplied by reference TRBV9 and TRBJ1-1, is DSGVTQTPKHLITATGQRVTLRCSPRSGDLSVYWYQQSLDQGLQFLIQYYNGEERAKGNILERFSAQQFPDLHSELNLSSLELGDSALYFCASSPTVEAFFGQGTRLTVV.

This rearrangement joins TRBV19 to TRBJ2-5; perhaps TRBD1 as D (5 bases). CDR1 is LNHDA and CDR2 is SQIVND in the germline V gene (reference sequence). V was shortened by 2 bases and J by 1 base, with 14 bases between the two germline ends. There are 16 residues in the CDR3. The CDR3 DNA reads TGTGCCAGTAGTATAAGAGGCAGAACAGGCCAAGAGACCCAGTACTTC. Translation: CASSIRGRTGQETQYF. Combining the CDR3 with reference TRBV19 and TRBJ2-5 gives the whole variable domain DGGITQSPKYLFRKEGQNVTLSCEQNLNHDAMYWYRQDPGQGLRLIYYSQIVNDFQKGDIAEGYSVSREKKESFPLTVTSAQKNPTAFYLCASSIRGRTGQETQYFGPGTRLLVL.

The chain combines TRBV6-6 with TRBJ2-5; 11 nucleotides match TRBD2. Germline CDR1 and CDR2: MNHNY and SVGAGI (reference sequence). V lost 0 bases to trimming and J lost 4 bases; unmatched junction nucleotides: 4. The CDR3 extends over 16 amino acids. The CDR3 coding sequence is TGTGCCAGCAGTTACTCTAGCGGGGGGGCCGGAGAGACCCAGTACTTC. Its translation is CASSYSSGGAGETQYF.

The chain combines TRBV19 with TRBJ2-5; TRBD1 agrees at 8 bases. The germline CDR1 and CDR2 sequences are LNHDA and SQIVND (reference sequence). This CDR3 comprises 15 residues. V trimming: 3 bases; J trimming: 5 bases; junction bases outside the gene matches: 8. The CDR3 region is CASSMRTGRVETQYF. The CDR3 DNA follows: TGTGCCAGTAGTATGAGGACAGGGCGGGTGGAGACCCAGTACTTC.

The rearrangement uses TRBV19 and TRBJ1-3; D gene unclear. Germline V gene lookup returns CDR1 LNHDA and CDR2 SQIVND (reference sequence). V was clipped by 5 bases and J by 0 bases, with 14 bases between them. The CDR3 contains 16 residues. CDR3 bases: TGTGCCAGTAGTGCTCTTGATTGGAGCTCTGGAAACACCATATATTTT. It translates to CASSALDWSSGNTIYF. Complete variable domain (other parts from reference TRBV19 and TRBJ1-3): DGGITQSPKYLFRKEGQNVTLSCEQNLNHDAMYWYRQDPGQGLRLIYYSQIVNDFQKGDIAEGYSVSREKKESFPLTVTSAQKNPTAFYLCASSALDWSSGNTIYFGEGSWLTVV.

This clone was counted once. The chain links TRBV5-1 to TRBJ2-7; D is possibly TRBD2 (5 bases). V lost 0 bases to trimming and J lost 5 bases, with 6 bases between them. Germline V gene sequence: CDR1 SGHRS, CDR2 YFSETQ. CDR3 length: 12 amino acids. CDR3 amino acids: CASSLDGNEQYF. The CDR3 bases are TGCGCCAGCAGCTTGGACGGGAACGAGCAGTACTTC. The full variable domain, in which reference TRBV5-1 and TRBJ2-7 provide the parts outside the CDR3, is KAGVTQTPRYLIKTRGQQVTLSCSPISGHRSVSWYQQTPGQGLQFLFEYFSETQRNKGNFPGRFSGRQFSNSRSEMNVSTLELGDSALYLCASSLDGNEQYFGPGTRLTVT.

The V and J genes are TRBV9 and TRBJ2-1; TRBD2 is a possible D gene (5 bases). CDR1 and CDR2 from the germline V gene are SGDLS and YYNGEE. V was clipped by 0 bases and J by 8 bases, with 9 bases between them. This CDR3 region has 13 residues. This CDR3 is CASSVVLDHEQFF. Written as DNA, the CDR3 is TGTGCCAGCAGCGTAGTACTAGATCATGAGCAGTTCTTC.

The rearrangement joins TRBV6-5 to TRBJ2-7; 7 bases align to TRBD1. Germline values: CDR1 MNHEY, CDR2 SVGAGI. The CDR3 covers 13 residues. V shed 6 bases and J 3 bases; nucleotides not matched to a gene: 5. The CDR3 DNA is TGTGCCAGCAGGTCGACAGGGAACTACGAGCAGTACTTC. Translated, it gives CASRSTGNYEQYF.

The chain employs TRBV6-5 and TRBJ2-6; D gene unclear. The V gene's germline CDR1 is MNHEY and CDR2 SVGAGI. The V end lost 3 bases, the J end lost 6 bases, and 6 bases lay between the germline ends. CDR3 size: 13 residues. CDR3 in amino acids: CASSYLQANVLTF. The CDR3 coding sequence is TGTGCCAGCAGTTATTTACAGGCCAACGTCCTGACTTTC.

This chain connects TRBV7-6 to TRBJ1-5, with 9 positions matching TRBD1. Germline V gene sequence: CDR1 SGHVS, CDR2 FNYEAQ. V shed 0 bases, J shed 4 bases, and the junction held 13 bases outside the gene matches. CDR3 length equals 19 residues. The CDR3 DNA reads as TGTGCCAGCAGCTTAGCGGAGGGACCCGGGACAGGGATTAATCAGCCCCAGCATTTT. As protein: CASSLAEGPGTGINQPQHF.

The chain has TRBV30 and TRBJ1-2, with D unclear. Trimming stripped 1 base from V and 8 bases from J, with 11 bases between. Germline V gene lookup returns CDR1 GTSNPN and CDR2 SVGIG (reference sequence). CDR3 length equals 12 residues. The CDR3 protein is CAWSGTQSGYTF. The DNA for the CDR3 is TGTGCCTGGAGTGGCACCCAGTCGGGCTACACCTTC.

DNA for the CDR3: TGTGCCAGCAGGGATAGAGTCGGGATAGCGGCTTTCTTT. Translating gives CASRDRVGIAAFF. The chain couples TRBV6-5 to TRBJ1-1; D ambiguous. The V end lost 6 bases, the J end lost 11 bases, and 19 bases lay between the germline ends. CDR3 length: 13 residues. Germline V CDR1 and CDR2: MNHEY, SVGAGI.

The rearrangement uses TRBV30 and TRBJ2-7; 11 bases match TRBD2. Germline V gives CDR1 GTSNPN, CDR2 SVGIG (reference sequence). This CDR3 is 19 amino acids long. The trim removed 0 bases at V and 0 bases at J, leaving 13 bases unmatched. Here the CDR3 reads CAWSVGVLAGGRSSYEQYF. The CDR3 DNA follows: TGTGCCTGGAGTGTAGGCGTGCTAGCGGGGGGCCGGAGCTCCTACGAGCAGTACTTC. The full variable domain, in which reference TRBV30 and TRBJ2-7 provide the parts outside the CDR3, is SQTIHQWPATLVQPVGSPLSLECTVEGTSNPNLYWYRQAAGRGLQLLFYSVGIGQISSEVPQNLSASRPQDRQFILSSKKLLLSDSGFYLCAWSVGVLAGGRSSYEQYFGPGTRLTVT.

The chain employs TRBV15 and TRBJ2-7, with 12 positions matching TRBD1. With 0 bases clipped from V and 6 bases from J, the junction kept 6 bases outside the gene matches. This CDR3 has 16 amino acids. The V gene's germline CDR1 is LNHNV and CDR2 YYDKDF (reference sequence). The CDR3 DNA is TGTGCCACCAGCAGAGAGGGCGGGACAGGGGGCGCCGAGCAGTACTTC. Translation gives CATSREGGTGGAEQYF.

The CDR3 nucleotides read TGTGCCAGCAGCAAGGGACAGGGGGCGGAAAAACTGTTTTTT. Translated, it gives CASSKGQGAEKLFF. The genes are TRBV7-2 and TRBJ1-4, with 12 nucleotides matching TRBD1. The germline gives CDR1 SGHTA, CDR2 FQGNSA. CDR3 length equals 14 residues. J gave up 8 bases and V 5 bases, and 3 bases lay outside the gene matches.

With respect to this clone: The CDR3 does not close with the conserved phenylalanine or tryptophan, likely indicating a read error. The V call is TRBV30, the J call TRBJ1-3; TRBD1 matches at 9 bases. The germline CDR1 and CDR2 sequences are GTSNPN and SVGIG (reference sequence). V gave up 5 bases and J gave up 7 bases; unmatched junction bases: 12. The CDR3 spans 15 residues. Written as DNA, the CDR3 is TGTGCCTGGTCGACCGGGACAGGGCGTCTGAACACCATATATTCT. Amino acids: CAWSTGTGRLNTIYS.

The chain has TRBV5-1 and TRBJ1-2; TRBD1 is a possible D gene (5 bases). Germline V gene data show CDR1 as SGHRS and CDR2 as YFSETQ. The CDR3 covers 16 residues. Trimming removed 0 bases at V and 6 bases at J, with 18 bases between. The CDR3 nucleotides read TGCGCCAGCAGCTTGGCCGGTTGGGCAGGGAAAGATGGCTACACCTTC. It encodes CASSLAGWAGKDGYTF.